This T cell receptor (beta chain) was captured by sequencing in a study of blood T cell repertoires in COVID-19. Participants had their cohort set by participant-reported clinical history. Recovered Cohort 3 donors showed two negative PCRs, clearance, or symptom resolution. This clone was seen a single time. Germline trimming cut 5 bases from V and 0 bases from J; bases unmatched to any gene: 7. CDR1 and CDR2 from the germline V gene are SGHVS and FQNEAQ. The CDR3 loop spans 17 amino acids. Authors' data handling: Reference gene primer amplification gave estimated nucleated cell counts. Produced via immunoSEQ multiplex PCR; TCRdb's table is partial and in-frame only. V and J calls and clone size are copied from that table; D and trimming were computed from the DNA. The data contain approximately 150,000 clones, 70% to 85% of them singletons.

Sequenced sample: PBMCs or T cells enriched from blood (not recorded which). The TCR sequence derives from a man in his fifties or sixties who had recovered from COVID-19. The V gene is TRBV7-8, the J gene TRBJ1-6; 7 positions match TRBD1. CDR3 sequence (DNA): TGTGCCAGCAGCAAACTACAGGGGAGCTCCTATAATTCACCCCTCCACTTT. Protein product: CASSKLQGSSYNSPLHF.